This T cell receptor beta chain was sequenced during a study of shared clonotypes between healthy human individuals. Only in-frame clones appear in the TCRdb table, and some are missing; sequencing was by immunoSEQ multiplex PCR. The sample has 450,000 to 500,000 clones; approximately 80% are singletons. Donors, healthy HIV-negative adults, lacked recent acute infections or vaccinations. Germline V lookup: CDR1 LNHDA, CDR2 SQIVND (reference sequence). CDR3 size: 16 residues. V gave up 0 bases and J gave up 3 bases, with 14 bases separating them. This clone was observed a few times. Source material: PBMCs. The rearrangement uses TRBV19 and TRBJ1-2; TRBD1 is a possible D gene (5 bases). The TCR was taken from a woman between 40 and 50 years old in good health. Some clones in this sample may be carry-over from other donors' samples. The CDR3 coding sequence is TGTGCCAGTAGTATAGATCCCGAGGAGGGGTACTATGGCTACACCTTC. This translates into CASSIDPEEGYYGYTF.